This TCR beta chain was captured by sequencing in a study of blood T cell repertoires in COVID-19. Study as a whole: Samples representing acute and convalescent COVID-19 were sourced from the United States, Italy and Spain. Sources were T cells, B-cell-depleted T cells, or PBMCs; the material itself was cDNA or gDNA.

The germline V and J ends were trimmed by 7 bases and 6 bases, with 17 bases remaining between them. The CDR3 length is 13 residues. CDR1 is SQVTM, CDR2 ANQGSEA, per germline. In the source study's methods: Researchers report that nucleated cell counts were estimated from reference gene primer amplification. Some clones are missing from TCRdb's copy, which holds only in-frame ones; the method was immunoSEQ multiplex PCR. V and J calls plus clone size are reproduced from that table; the DNA served to infer D and trimming. The sample contains 70,000 to 90,000 clones, over 75% of which appear only once.

This sequence joins TRBV29-1 and TRBJ2-3, with D perhaps matching TRBD1 (6 bases). The TCR originated in a man in his fifties or sixties with acute or convalescent COVID-19. Specimen: peripheral blood. The CDR3 nucleotides are TGCAGCGCCGAGTGGGGGCGAGGGGATACGCAGTATTTT. This gives the protein CSAEWGRGDTQYF.